This entry describes one TCR beta chain. Reverse transcription of roughly 0.45 to 1 ug RNA was performed with random hexamers. TCRdb re-called the immunoSEQ multiplex PCR reads with MiXCR, one entry per CDR3 protein. The table records 190,000 or so distinct CDR3 sequences, roughly 96% of them present only once. The record originates from a study of CD8 T cells in Susac syndrome. Purification of the CD8+ and CD4+ T cells relied on negative isolation, and TEMRA cells underwent FACS enrichment. V lost 0 bases to trimming and J lost 6 bases; unmatched junction nucleotides: 6. The CDR3 runs to 14 residues. Germline assignment: CDR1 SGHRS and CDR2 YFSETQ.

Specimen: CD4+ T cells from PBMCs. This receptor was obtained from a human donor with multiple sclerosis. V gene TRBV5-1 combines with J gene TRBJ2-7; TRBD1 aligns across 7 bases. CDR3 amino acids: CASSLDRAGGEQYF. Written as DNA, the CDR3 is TGCGCCAGCAGCTTGGATAGAGCAGGGGGCGAGCAGTACTTC.